Following are 3 T cell receptor beta chains from one sample sequenced in a study of PD-1 blockade in mismatch repair-deficient tumors. Only in-frame clones appear in the TCRdb table, and some are missing; sequencing was by immunoSEQ multiplex PCR. The table has about 22,000 clones, 84% seen once; the top ten hold approximately 17%. The sample consisted of peripheral blood, taken 2 weeks after starting pembrolizumab. These receptors came from an adult with mismatch repair-deficient cancer.

The chain combines TRBV11-1 with TRBJ1-2; D remains unclear. Per the germline V gene, CDR1 is SGHAT and CDR2 is FQDESV (reference sequence). The length of the CDR3 is 15 residues. The V end was cut by 5 bases, the J end by 1 base, with 14 bases between. CDR3 in DNA: TGTGCCAGCAGCCCCAACCTGGGCCTTAACTATGGCTACACCTTC. Translated: CASSPNLGLNYGYTF.

This rearrangement joins TRBV4-1 to TRBJ2-3, with TRBD2 as a possible D gene (5 bases). This CDR3 has 15 amino acids. Trimming cost V 4 bases and J 0 bases, with 11 bases left between them. Germline V gene data show CDR1 as MGHRA and CDR2 as YSYEKL. The CDR3 is CASSLLGSSTDTQYF. DNA of the CDR3: TGCGCCAGCAGCCTCCTGGGGAGTAGCACAGATACGCAGTATTTT.

This rearrangement joins TRBV5-6 to TRBJ2-1; tentatively, D is TRBD1 or TRBD2 (5 bases each). CDR3 size: 15 residues. Germline assignment: CDR1 SGHDT and CDR2 YYEEEE. V lost 3 bases, J lost 3 bases, and 13 bases lay in between. CDR3 protein: CASSSPGRYYNEQFF. Here the CDR3 DNA reads TGTGCCAGCAGCTCCCCGGGACGTTACTACAATGAGCAGTTCTTC.